The clone carrying this T cell receptor (beta chain) occurred a few times. Assay used: immunoSEQ multiplex PCR; TCRdb lists only in-frame clones, some missing. This table has under 80,000 clones, 94% appearing once. V lost 0 bases and J 0 bases, leaving 11 bases between the germline ends. CDR1 is SGHAT, CDR2 FQNNGV, per germline. The CDR3 loop spans 16 amino acids. This specimen comes from a study of control samples from healthy donors and cancer patients. Sequencing was carried out using blood. The chain joins TRBV11-2 to TRBJ1-2; D not resolved. The TCR comes from a woman in her 30s in good health. The CDR3 region has the DNA TGTGCCAGCAGCTTAGATAGTTCCGGCTCTAACTATGGCTACACCTTC. This sequence encodes CASSLDSSGSNYGYTF.